These 13 T cell receptor beta chains were sequenced from one sample in a study of identical twins. TCRdb passed the 5' RACE reads through MiXCR, listing each CDR3 protein once. The sample holds fewer than 250,000 distinct CDR3 sequences, around 15% seen once. Another study also made use of these data, one on T cells expressing NK-cell markers.

The specimen sequenced was CD8+ T cells sorted from blood. These receptors all come from a woman aged 18-29 years in good health.

The sample holds a few counts of this clonotype. The rearrangement uses TRBV12-3 or TRBV12-4 and TRBJ2-3, with 9 positions matching TRBD2. With 3 bases clipped from V and 4 bases from J, the junction kept 2 bases outside the gene matches. The CDR3 runs to 14 residues. CDR3: CASSFSGRADTQYF. The DNA for the CDR3 is TGTGCCAGCAGTTTTAGCGGGAGAGCAGATACGCAGTATTTT.

This clonotype was counted a few times. This chain uses TRBV4-3 with TRBJ2-5; 12 bases map to TRBD2. There are 18 residues in the CDR3. The germline V gene encodes CDR1 LGHNA and CDR2 YSLEER. J lost 4 bases, V lost 0 bases, and 9 bases had no gene match. The DNA of the CDR3 is TGCGCCAGCAGCCAAGAGTTCTATGAGACTAGCGGGAGAGAGACCCAGTACTTC. Protein sequence: CASSQEFYETSGRETQYF.

The CDR3 sequence is CASSNEGVANEQFF. The DNA for the CDR3 is TGTGCCAGCAGCAATGAAGGGGTAGCGAATGAGCAGTTCTTC. The chain combines TRBV7-9 with TRBJ2-1; D possibly uses TRBD1 or TRBD2 (5 bases each). This CDR3 spans 14 amino acids. Germline values: CDR1 SEHNR, CDR2 FQNEAQ (reference sequence). Trimming left V 5 bases short and J 7 bases short, with 15 bases between.

The table lists this clonotype with many counts. The J gene is TRBJ2-1, the V gene TRBV7-9, with 9 bases identical to TRBD2. The CDR3 sequence is 14 residues long. V shed 11 bases and J 9 bases; nucleotides not matched to a gene: 14. The V gene's germline CDR1 is SEHNR and CDR2 FQNEAQ (reference sequence). The CDR3 sequence is CAVPPSGRFGEQFF. CDR3 DNA: TGTGCCGTACCACCCAGCGGGAGGTTTGGTGAGCAGTTCTTC.

The CDR3 is CATLYGTTKSNTEAFF. In DNA, the CDR3 is TGTGCCACGCTTTACGGGACCACCAAATCGAACACTGAAGCTTTCTTT. This rearrangement joins TRBV6-1 to TRBJ1-1, with a tentative D call TRBD1 (5 bases). Trimming removed 10 bases at V and 1 base at J, with 22 bases between. The CDR3 has 16 residues. Germline-derived CDR1 and CDR2 are MNHNS and SASEGT.

The chain employs TRBV29-1 and TRBJ2-2, with D perhaps given as TRBD1 or TRBD2 (5 bases each). CDR3 length: 16 residues. Between the trimmed V and J ends, which lost 3 bases and 2 bases, there was a span of 16 bases. The germline CDR1 and CDR2 sequences are SQVTM and ANQGSEA. The CDR3 DNA reads TGCAGCGTTGATGTCCCGGGACCAGACAACACCGGGGAGCTGTTTTTT. Protein sequence: CSVDVPGPDNTGELFF.

This clonotype was seen only a few times. The V and J genes are TRBV18 and TRBJ1-1; D ambiguous. V lost 3 bases, J lost 1 base, and 6 bases lay in between. The V gene's germline CDR1 is KGHSH and CDR2 LQKENI. The CDR3 is 13 amino acids. CDR3 bases: TGTGCCAGCTCACCTTGGAGGAACACTGAAGCTTTCTTT. Translated: CASSPWRNTEAFF.

At least ten counts were recorded for this clonotype. This chain joins TRBV6-1 and TRBJ2-7, with D possibly TRBD1 on 6 matching bases. V lost 6 bases and J lost 2, with 17 bases in between. The germline V gene encodes CDR1 MNHNS and CDR2 SASEGT. This CDR3 region has 15 residues. CDR3 in DNA: TGTGCCAGCAGCCTACTTACCGGGACAACCTACGAGCAGTACTTC. It yields the protein CASSLLTGTTYEQYF.

This chain uses TRBV2 with TRBJ2-5, with a possible D match to TRBD2 (6 bases). CDR1 is SNHLY and CDR2 is FYNNEI in the germline V gene. The V and J ends lost 6 bases and 4 bases respectively, with 15 bases between them. The CDR3 runs to 14 residues. This CDR3 reads CASRGDSGGETQYF. The CDR3, as DNA: TGTGCCAGCAGGGGGGACTCCGGTGGAGAGACCCAGTACTTC.

The chain combines TRBV29-1 with TRBJ2-7; possible D gene TRBD2, 5 bases. Germline V gene lookup returns CDR1 SQVTM and CDR2 ANQGSEA. The CDR3 spans 13 residues. V lost 3 bases, J lost 3 bases, and 12 bases lay in between. The CDR3 protein is CSVERETGYEQYF. As DNA, the CDR3 is TGCAGCGTTGAGAGGGAGACCGGCTACGAGCAGTACTTC.

This clonotype was picked up a small number of times. This sequence joins TRBV4-3 and TRBJ2-3; TRBD2 might be the D (5 bases). The CDR3 has 16 residues. Germline values: CDR1 LGHNA, CDR2 YSLEER. Trimming pared 3 bases from V and 5 bases from J, leaving 18 bases between. For the CDR3, the DNA is TGCGCCAGCAGCCAGAGACCGAGGGTAGAGGGAGATACGCAGTATTTT. The encoded protein is CASSQRPRVEGDTQYF.

At least ten counts were recorded for this clonotype. The CDR3 protein is CASSLKFSRAYNEQFF. In DNA, the CDR3 is TGTGCCAGCAGCTTAAAGTTCTCTCGAGCCTACAATGAGCAGTTCTTC. J is TRBJ2-1 and V is TRBV7-3; D ambiguous. Deletions cut 1 base from V and 2 bases from J, with 12 bases between. The CDR3 runs 16 residues. Germline V CDR1 and CDR2: SGHTA, FQGTGA.

This rearrangement joins TRBV6-1 to TRBJ2-1; a possible D gene is TRBD1 (6 bases). There are 15 residues in the CDR3. Germline loops: CDR1 MNHNS, CDR2 SASEGT. The ends were cut back, 2 bases at V and 4 bases at J, with 12 bases in the middle. CDR3 sequence: CASSETGWGYNEQFF. The CDR3 DNA is TGTGCCAGCAGTGAAACAGGGTGGGGGTACAATGAGCAGTTCTTC.